These 31 T cell receptor beta chains were sequenced from one sample in a study of blood T cell repertoires in COVID-19. Sequencing used immunoSEQ multiplex PCR; TCRdb keeps in-frame clones, though not all of them. The table shows about 82,000 clones, with 80% to 85% occurring only once. The sample taken for sequencing was peripheral blood. Every receptor here comes from a man older than 75 with acute or convalescent COVID-19.

This chain links TRBV9 with TRBJ2-7; 14 bases are shared with TRBD2. CDR3 length: 17 residues. In germline, CDR1 is SGDLS, CDR2 YYNGEE. Germline trimming cut 4 bases from V and 3 bases from J; bases unmatched to any gene: 9. DNA for the CDR3: TGTGCCAGCAGCTCGGGACTAGCGGGAGTGTCGGGCTACGAGCAGTACTTC. Its protein product is CASSSGLAGVSGYEQYF.

The V call is TRBV19, the J call TRBJ1-1, with TRBD1 matching 7 bases. V lost 4 bases, J lost 2 bases, and 7 bases stayed unmatched. In germline, CDR1 is LNHDA, CDR2 SQIVND (reference sequence). This CDR3 has 15 residues. CDR3 sequence: CASSTVAGGNTEAFF. Here the CDR3 DNA reads TGTGCCAGTAGTACAGTGGCAGGGGGTAACACTGAAGCTTTCTTT.

This chain joins TRBV20-1 and TRBJ2-1; 12 nucleotides align to TRBD2. Germline V gene sequence: CDR1 DFQATT, CDR2 SNEGSKA (reference sequence). This CDR3 has 14 residues. Trimming took 3 bases from V and 7 from J; bases not matched to a gene: 4. CDR3 residues: CSASTSGRMNEQFF. The DNA for the CDR3 is TGCAGTGCTAGTACTAGCGGGAGGATGAATGAGCAGTTCTTC.

The rearrangement uses TRBV18 and TRBJ2-5; 7 bases align to TRBD1. Germline CDR1 reads KGHSH; CDR2 reads LQKENI. CDR3 length equals 14 residues. The V gene end was trimmed by 1 base and the J gene end by 5 bases; junction bases not matched to a gene: 4. CDR3: CASSPQGAHETQYF. CDR3 DNA: TGTGCCAGCTCACCACAGGGGGCGCATGAGACCCAGTACTTC.

The rearrangement joins TRBV19 to TRBJ2-1, with 10 bases aligning to TRBD2. Germline V gene sequence: CDR1 LNHDA, CDR2 SQIVND (reference sequence). Trimming removed 3 bases from V and 8 bases from J; junction bases left unmatched: 16. The CDR3 totals 18 residues. CDR3 protein: CASSIRPETSGRGHEQFF. The CDR3 coding sequence is TGTGCCAGTAGTATTAGACCCGAGACTAGCGGGCGGGGGCATGAGCAGTTCTTC.

The chain combines TRBV19 with TRBJ1-5; TRBD1 agrees at 7 bases. Germline V lookup: CDR1 LNHDA, CDR2 SQIVND (reference sequence). Unmatched junction bases numbered 6, after V lost 3 bases and J lost 4 bases. CDR3 length equals 15 residues. The CDR3 DNA sequence: TGTGCCAGTAGTATGGACAGGAGGGAAAATCAGCCCCAGCATTTT. It encodes CASSMDRRENQPQHF.

The table lists this clone with a count of one. J is TRBJ2-5 and V is TRBV7-9; TRBD2 matches 7 bases. CDR1 SEHNR and CDR2 FQNEAQ come from the germline V gene (reference sequence). V was clipped by 1 base and J by 5 bases; unmatched bases: 4. CDR3 length: 14 residues. The CDR3 region is CASSLVLGGETQYF. In nucleotides, the CDR3 is TGTGCCAGCAGCTTAGTTCTGGGAGGGGAGACCCAGTACTTC.

The chain links TRBV28 to TRBJ2-7, with D tentatively TRBD1 (6 bases). The germline V gene has CDR1 MDHEN and CDR2 SYDVKM. The CDR3 has 12 amino acids. V was pared by 5 bases and J by 2 bases, with 7 bases between. The CDR3 DNA follows: TGTGCCAGCAGTCGACAGGCCTACGAGCAGTACTTC. This gives the protein CASSRQAYEQYF.

The chain has TRBV7-9 and TRBJ2-1; D ambiguous. The germline CDR1 and CDR2 sequences are SEHNR and FQNEAQ (reference sequence). With 3 bases removed from V and 1 base from J, the gap between germline ends came to 7 bases. The CDR3 runs to 14 residues. CDR3 in DNA: TGTGCCAGCAGCTTTCCACAGTCCTACAATGAGCAGTTCTTC. Its translation: CASSFPQSYNEQFF.

The chain has TRBV28 and TRBJ1-6; D is unresolved. The CDR3 consists of 14 residues. Germline CDR1 reads MDHEN; CDR2 reads SYDVKM. Between the trimmed V and J ends, which lost 2 bases and 6 bases, there was a span of 8 bases. The CDR3 DNA sequence: TGTGCCAGCAGTTTAATACAGCTTAATTCACCCCTCCACTTT. Encoded protein: CASSLIQLNSPLHF.

The V call is TRBV3-1 (or the pseudogene TRBV3-2), the J call TRBJ1-2, with TRBD1 matching over 7 bases. Trimming took 4 bases from V and 3 from J; bases not matched to a gene: 5. The CDR3 covers 14 residues. Germline CDR1 LGHDT, CDR2 YNNKEL (reference sequence). CDR3 bases: TGTGCCAGCAGCCCTGATGGGACAGACTATGGCTACACCTTC. It encodes CASSPDGTDYGYTF.

The CDR3: CAWNGLGTSVGEQYF. As DNA, the CDR3 is TGTGCCTGGAATGGACTAGGGACTAGCGTCGGCGAGCAGTACTTC. The rearrangement uses TRBV30 and TRBJ2-7; 10 positions agree with TRBD2. Trimming cost V 4 bases and J 6 bases; bases outside gene matches: 12. Germline CDR1 is GTSNPN and CDR2 is SVGIG (reference sequence). This CDR3 contains 15 residues.

This sequence joins TRBV4-1 and TRBJ1-2, with D tentatively TRBD1 (6 bases). The CDR3 length is 14 residues. Per germline, CDR1 MGHRA and CDR2 YSYEKL. Trimming pared 2 bases from V and 4 bases from J, leaving 11 bases between. For the CDR3, the DNA is TGCGCCAGCAGCCAAAGTGGGGGCCCCTATGGCTACACCTTC. This gives the protein CASSQSGGPYGYTF.

This rearrangement joins TRBV6-7 to TRBJ2-7, with TRBD1 matching 9 bases. TRBV6-7 is noted as an ORF with a role that remains uncertain. CDR3 length: 16 residues. V lost 6 bases, J lost 2 bases, and 11 bases stayed unmatched. The CDR3 coding sequence is TGTGCCAGCAGCAAAAACCGGGACAGGGAAACCTACGAGCAGTACTTC. It specifies CASSKNRDRETYEQYF.

The chain has TRBV25-1 and TRBJ1-2, with TRBD1 as a possible D gene (5 bases). Germline assignment: CDR1 MGHDK and CDR2 SYGVNS. Trimming pared 2 bases from V and 7 bases from J, leaving 14 bases between. The CDR3 runs to 14 residues. CDR3: CASSEGVRAAGYTF. In DNA form, the CDR3 reads TGTGCCAGCAGTGAAGGGGTCAGGGCGGCTGGCTACACCTTC.

The chain has TRBV7-8 and TRBJ1-5; D is perhaps TRBD1 (5 bases). Germline V gene sequence: CDR1 SGHVS, CDR2 FQNEAQ. The CDR3 runs to 17 residues. V gave up 5 bases and J gave up 6 bases, with 23 bases separating them. DNA for the CDR3: TGTGCCAGCAGCGAAGCGGGTGCAGGGTCTGAGGCTCAGCCCCAGCATTTT. Translated: CASSEAGAGSEAQPQHF.

The CDR3 sequence: CASSLAPGANYGYTF. In DNA form, the CDR3 reads TGCGCCAGCAGCTTGGCGCCGGGAGCTAACTATGGCTACACCTTC. This chain uses TRBV5-1 with TRBJ1-2, with no clear D. This CDR3 contains 15 residues. Germline CDR1 and CDR2: SGHRS and YFSETQ. Trimming removed 0 bases at V and 0 bases at J, with 9 bases between.

This clone was seen a single time. The rearrangement joins TRBV5-1 to TRBJ2-2, with unresolved D. Trimming took 1 base from V and 0 from J, leaving 10 bases between them. This CDR3 contains 16 residues. Germline V gene lookup returns CDR1 SGHRS and CDR2 YFSETQ. CDR3 coding DNA: TGCGCCAGCAGCTTGTTGGCGGCTTCGAACACCGGGGAGCTGTTTTTT. Amino acid sequence: CASSLLAASNTGELFF.

As regards this clone: Germline and junction disagree at one end, which may indicate a read error. The J gene is TRBJ2-5, the V gene TRBV6-2 or TRBV6-3; D may be TRBD1 (6 bases). Germline assignment: CDR1 MNHEY and CDR2 SVGEGT. There are 12 residues in the CDR3. The CDR3 DNA follows: TGTGCCAGCAGTTACTATTCAGGGACATCGCACTTC. Encoded protein: CASSYYSGTSHF.

The CDR3 DNA reads TGTGCCAGCAGCGGCAGGTCTCCGGGACAGGGGGCGGACACCGGGGAGCTGTTTTTT. This encodes CASSGRSPGQGADTGELFF. The chain recombines TRBV2 with TRBJ2-2; TRBD1 aligns across 12 bases. The germline V gene has CDR1 SNHLY and CDR2 FYNNEI. V lost 6 bases and J lost 3; bases outside the gene matches: 14. The CDR3 loop spans 19 amino acids.

V and J are TRBV25-1 and TRBJ1-4, with TRBD1 matching over 8 bases. Trimming cost V 3 bases and J 7 bases; bases outside gene matches: 7. The CDR3 has 15 amino acids. Germline V gene lookup returns CDR1 MGHDK and CDR2 SYGVNS. The CDR3 here is CASSELQGGSEKLFF. In DNA, the CDR3 is TGTGCCAGCAGTGAGCTACAGGGGGGAAGTGAAAAACTGTTTTTT.

This clone is a singleton in its sample. This chain connects TRBV2 to TRBJ2-1; the D gene is possibly TRBD1 (6 bases). Trimming cost V 6 bases and J 4 bases, with 13 bases left between them. The CDR3 spans 14 residues. In germline, CDR1 is SNHLY, CDR2 FYNNEI. The DNA of the CDR3 is TGTGCCAGCAGAGAGGACAGCGTTTACAATGAGCAGTTCTTC. Its protein product is CASREDSVYNEQFF.

The gene calls are TRBV28 and TRBJ2-3; TRBD1 matches 10 bases. CDR3 size: 16 residues. CDR1 is MDHEN and CDR2 is SYDVKM in the germline V gene. J gave up 6 bases and V 6 bases, and 12 bases lay outside the gene matches. CDR3 loop: CASRTHPGTGVDTQYF. In DNA, the CDR3 is TGTGCCAGCAGAACACACCCCGGGACAGGGGTCGATACGCAGTATTTT.

The J gene is TRBJ2-2, the V gene TRBV19; the D gene is possibly TRBD2 (6 bases). From germline, CDR1 is LNHDA and CDR2 SQIVND (reference sequence). V lost 1 base, J lost 5 bases, and 11 bases lay in between. CDR3 length: 15 amino acids. CDR3 bases: TGTGCCAGTAGTATAGCAGGACTAAGGACCGGGGAGCTGTTTTTT. It translates to CASSIAGLRTGELFF.

This chain connects TRBV5-1 to TRBJ2-7; 7 positions agree with TRBD1. The V gene end was trimmed by 6 bases and the J gene end by 2 bases; junction bases not matched to a gene: 11. Germline CDR1 reads SGHRS; CDR2 reads YFSETQ. This CDR3 contains 15 residues. The CDR3 DNA is TGCGCCAGCACCGGCCCACAGGGGTCAACCTACGAGCAGTACTTC. Its translation is CASTGPQGSTYEQYF.

V gene TRBV6-2 or TRBV6-3 combines with J gene TRBJ2-7; 7 nucleotides match TRBD1. The length of the CDR3 is 16 residues. The trim removed 4 bases at V and 2 bases at J, leaving 11 bases unmatched. Germline CDR1 MNHEY, CDR2 SVGEGT. The CDR3 coding sequence is TGTGCCAGCAGTTCCCCCCAGGGGGATCAAACCTACGAGCAGTACTTC. Its translation is CASSSPQGDQTYEQYF.

This chain uses TRBV29-1 with TRBJ1-4, with D unclear. Germline V gene data show CDR1 as SQVTM and CDR2 as ANQGSEA. There are 13 residues in the CDR3. V lost 6 bases, J lost 0 bases, and 8 bases lay in between. The CDR3 DNA follows: TGCAGCGTCTTATCTGCAACTAATGAAAAACTGTTTTTT. Amino acids: CSVLSATNEKLFF.

The rearrangement joins TRBV30 to TRBJ2-7; 9 bases map to TRBD1. V gave up 5 bases and J gave up 7 bases; unmatched junction bases: 21. The CDR3 has 17 residues. The germline V gene encodes CDR1 GTSNPN and CDR2 SVGIG (reference sequence). The CDR3 DNA reads TGTGCCTGGGCGGACAGGGGCCGGCCGGGTAAGGGGGGGGAGCAGTACTTC. Protein sequence: CAWADRGRPGKGGEQYF.

This clone was picked up many times. CDR3: CAIKREGLYEQYF. The CDR3, as DNA: TGTGCCATTAAGCGGGAGGGCCTCTACGAGCAGTACTTC. V gene TRBV10-3 combines with J gene TRBJ2-7; 10 bases map to TRBD2. CDR1 is ENHRY and CDR2 is SYGVKD in the germline V gene. CDR3 size: 13 residues. Losses at the gene ends were 9 bases for V and 3 bases for J; bases not matched to a gene: 5.

This clone was recorded once. V usage is TRBV6-5 and J usage is TRBJ2-1; D is uncertain. V was trimmed by 6 bases and J by 0 bases, leaving 12 bases between them. CDR1 and CDR2 from the germline V gene are MNHEY and SVGAGI. CDR3 length: 15 amino acids. The CDR3 coding sequence is TGTGCCAGCAGGCCCGACTTGAGCTCCTACAATGAGCAGTTCTTC. Amino acids: CASRPDLSSYNEQFF.

V gene TRBV27 combines with J gene TRBJ2-7, with 12 bases that match TRBD1. Germline CDR1 and CDR2: MNHEY and SMNVEV (reference sequence). CDR3 size: 16 residues. V lost 2 bases, J lost 4 bases, and 6 bases stayed unmatched. The CDR3 coding sequence is TGTGCCAGCAGTTTAGGGACAGGGGGCTGGAGTTACGAGCAGTACTTC. This gives the protein CASSLGTGGWSYEQYF.